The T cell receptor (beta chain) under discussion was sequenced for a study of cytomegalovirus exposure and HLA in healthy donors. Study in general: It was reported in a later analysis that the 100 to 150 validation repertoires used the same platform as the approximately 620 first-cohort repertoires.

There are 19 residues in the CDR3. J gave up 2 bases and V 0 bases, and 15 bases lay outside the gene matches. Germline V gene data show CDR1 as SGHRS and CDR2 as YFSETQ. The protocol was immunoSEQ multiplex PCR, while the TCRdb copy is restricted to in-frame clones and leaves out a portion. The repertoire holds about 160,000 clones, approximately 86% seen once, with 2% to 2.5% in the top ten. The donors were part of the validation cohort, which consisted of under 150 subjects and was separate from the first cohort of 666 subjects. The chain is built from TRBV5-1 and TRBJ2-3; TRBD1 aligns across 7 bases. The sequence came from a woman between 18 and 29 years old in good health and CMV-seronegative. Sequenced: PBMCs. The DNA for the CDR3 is TGCGCCAGCAGCTTGGGGGACAGAAAGGGGCCTAAGTCCACAGATACGCAGTATTTT. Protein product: CASSLGDRKGPKSTDTQYF.